This record looks at one TCR beta chain sequence and its context. Its antigen is currently unknown. This sample is drawn from a study of cytomegalovirus exposure and HLA in healthy donors. The PCR was carried out with 60 Vbeta primers and 13 Jbeta primers. Measured with immunoSEQ multiplex PCR; TCRdb has only the in-frame clones, and not every one. The table includes approximately 140,000 clones, 73% detected once. General study findings and limits: In a later analysis, TCR beta V- and J-gene trimming was associated with a missense DCLRE1C variant. Serostatus for CMV was the only available immune exposure information. A further, later analysis showed that HLA-associated TCR beta chains (compared with equally common others) were more clonally expanded.

CDR1 and CDR2 (germline): SGHNT, YYREEE (reference sequence). The CDR3 covers 14 residues. V gave up 4 bases and J gave up 7 bases; unmatched junction bases: 5. This clonotype was obtained from a human donor in good health. The chain uses TRBV5-4 and TRBJ2-7; TRBD2 matches at 13 bases. The sequencing input was PBMCs. DNA of the CDR3: TGTGCCAGCAGCCGGACTAGCGGGAGTTTTGAGCAGTACTTC. Amino acid sequence: CASSRTSGSFEQYF.